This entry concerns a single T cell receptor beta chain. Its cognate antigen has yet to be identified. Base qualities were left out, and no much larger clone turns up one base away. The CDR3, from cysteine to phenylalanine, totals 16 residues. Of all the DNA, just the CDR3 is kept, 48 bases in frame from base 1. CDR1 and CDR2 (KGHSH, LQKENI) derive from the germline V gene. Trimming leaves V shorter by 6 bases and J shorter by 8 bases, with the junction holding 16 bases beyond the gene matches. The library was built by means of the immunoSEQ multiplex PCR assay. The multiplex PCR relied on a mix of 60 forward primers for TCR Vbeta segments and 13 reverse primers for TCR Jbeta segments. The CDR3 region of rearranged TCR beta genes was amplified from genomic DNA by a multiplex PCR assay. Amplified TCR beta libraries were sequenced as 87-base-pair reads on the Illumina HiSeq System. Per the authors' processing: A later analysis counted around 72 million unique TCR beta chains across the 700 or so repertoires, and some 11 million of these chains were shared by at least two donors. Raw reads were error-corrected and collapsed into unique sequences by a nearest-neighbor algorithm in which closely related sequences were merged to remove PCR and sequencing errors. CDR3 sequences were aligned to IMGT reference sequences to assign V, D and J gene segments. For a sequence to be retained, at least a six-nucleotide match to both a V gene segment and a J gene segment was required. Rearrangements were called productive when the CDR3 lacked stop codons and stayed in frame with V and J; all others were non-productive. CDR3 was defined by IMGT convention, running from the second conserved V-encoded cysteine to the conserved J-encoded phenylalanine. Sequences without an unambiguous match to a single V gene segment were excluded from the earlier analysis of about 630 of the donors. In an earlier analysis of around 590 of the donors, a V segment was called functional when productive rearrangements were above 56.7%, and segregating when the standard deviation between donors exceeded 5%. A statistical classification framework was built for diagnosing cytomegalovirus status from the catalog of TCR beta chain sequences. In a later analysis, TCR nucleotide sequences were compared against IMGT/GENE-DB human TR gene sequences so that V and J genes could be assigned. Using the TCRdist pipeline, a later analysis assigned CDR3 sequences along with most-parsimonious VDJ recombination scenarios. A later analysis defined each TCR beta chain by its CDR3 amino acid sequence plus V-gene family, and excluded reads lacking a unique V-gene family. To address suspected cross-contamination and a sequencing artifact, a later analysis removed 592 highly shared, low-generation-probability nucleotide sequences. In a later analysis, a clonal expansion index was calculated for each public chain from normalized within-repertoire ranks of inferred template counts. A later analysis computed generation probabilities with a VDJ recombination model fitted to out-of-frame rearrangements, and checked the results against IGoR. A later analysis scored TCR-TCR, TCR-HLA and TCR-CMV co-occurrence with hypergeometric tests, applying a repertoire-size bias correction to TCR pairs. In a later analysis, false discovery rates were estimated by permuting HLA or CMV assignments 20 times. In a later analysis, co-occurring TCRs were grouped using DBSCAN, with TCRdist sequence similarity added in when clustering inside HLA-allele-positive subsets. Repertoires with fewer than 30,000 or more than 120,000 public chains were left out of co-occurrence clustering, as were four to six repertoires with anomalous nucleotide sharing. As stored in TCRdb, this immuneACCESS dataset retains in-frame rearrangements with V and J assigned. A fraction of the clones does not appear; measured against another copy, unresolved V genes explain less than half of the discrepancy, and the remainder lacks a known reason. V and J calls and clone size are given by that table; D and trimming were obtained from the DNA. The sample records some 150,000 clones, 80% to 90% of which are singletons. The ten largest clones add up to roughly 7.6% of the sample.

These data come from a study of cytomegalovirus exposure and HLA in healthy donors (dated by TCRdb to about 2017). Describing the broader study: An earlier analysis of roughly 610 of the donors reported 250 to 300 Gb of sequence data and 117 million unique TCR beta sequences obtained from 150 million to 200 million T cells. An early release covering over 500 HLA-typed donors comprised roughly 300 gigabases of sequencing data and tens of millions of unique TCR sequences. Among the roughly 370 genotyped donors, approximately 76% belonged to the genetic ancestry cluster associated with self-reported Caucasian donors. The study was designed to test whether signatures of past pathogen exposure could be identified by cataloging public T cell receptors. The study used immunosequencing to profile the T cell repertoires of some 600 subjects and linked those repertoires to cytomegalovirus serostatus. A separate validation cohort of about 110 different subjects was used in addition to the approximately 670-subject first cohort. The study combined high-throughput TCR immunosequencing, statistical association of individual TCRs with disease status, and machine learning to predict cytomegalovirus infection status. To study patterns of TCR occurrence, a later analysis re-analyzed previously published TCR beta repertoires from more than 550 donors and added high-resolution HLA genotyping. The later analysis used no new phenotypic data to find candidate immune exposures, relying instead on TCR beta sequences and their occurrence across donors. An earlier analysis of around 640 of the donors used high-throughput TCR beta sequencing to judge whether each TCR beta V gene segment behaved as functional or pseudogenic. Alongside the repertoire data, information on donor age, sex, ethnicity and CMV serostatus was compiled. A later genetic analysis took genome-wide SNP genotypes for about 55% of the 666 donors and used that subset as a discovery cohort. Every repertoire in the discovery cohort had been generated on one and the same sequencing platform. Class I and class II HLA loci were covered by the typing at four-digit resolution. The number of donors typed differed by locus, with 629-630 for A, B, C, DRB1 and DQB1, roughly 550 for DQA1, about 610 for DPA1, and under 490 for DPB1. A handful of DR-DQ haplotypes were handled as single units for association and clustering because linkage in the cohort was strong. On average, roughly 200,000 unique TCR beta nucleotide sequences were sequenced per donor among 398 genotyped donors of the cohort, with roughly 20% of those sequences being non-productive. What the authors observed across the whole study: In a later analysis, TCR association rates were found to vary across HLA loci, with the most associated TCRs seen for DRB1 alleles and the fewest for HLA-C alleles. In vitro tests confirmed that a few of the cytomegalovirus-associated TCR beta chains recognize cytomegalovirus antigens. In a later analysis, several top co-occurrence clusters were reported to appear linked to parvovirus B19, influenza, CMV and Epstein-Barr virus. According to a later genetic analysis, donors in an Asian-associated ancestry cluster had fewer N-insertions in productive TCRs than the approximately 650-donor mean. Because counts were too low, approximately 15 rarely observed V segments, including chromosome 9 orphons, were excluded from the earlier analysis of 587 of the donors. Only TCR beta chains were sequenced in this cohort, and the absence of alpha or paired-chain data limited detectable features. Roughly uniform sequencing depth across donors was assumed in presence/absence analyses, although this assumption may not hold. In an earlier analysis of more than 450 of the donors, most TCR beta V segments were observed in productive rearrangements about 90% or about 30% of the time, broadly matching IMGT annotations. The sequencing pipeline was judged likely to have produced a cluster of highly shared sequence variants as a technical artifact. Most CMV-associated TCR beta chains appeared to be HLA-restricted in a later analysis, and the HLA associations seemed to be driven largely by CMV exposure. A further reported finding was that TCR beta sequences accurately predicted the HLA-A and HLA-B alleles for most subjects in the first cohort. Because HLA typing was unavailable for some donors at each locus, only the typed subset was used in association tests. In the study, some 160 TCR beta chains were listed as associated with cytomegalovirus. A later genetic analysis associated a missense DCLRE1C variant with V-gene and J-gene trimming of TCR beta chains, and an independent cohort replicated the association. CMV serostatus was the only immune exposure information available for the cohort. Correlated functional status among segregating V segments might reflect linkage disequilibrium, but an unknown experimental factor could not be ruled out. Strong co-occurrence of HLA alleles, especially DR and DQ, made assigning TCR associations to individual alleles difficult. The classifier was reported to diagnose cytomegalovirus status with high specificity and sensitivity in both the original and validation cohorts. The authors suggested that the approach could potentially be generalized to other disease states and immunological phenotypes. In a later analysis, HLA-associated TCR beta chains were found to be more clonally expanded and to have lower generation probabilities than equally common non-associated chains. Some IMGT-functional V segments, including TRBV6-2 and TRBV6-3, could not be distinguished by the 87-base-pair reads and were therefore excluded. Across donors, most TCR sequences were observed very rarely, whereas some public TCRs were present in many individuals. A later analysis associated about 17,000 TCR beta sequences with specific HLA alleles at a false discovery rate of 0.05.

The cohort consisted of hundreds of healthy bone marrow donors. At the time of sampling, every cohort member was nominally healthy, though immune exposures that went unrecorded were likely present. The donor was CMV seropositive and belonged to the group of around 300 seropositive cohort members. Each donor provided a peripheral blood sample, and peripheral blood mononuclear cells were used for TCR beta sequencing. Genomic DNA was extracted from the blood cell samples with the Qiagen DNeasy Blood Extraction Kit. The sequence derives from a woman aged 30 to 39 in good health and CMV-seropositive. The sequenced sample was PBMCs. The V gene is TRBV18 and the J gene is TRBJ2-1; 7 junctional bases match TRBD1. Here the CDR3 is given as CASSYRQGGLRDEQFF. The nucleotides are TGTGCCAGCTCGTATAGACAAGGGGGCCTTAGGGATGAGCAGTTCTTC.